These 7 T cell receptor beta chains were all obtained from the same sample, sequenced in a study of PD-1 blockade in classical Hodgkin lymphoma. TCRdb's table, derived via immunoSEQ multiplex PCR, lists solely in-frame clones and lacks some. The repertoire holds 50,000 or so clones, with approximately 86% as singletons. As for time point: cycle 4 day 1 (C4D1), after less than seven weeks of nivolumab. Every patient was affected by relapse after autologous stem cell transplantation, while exposure to brentuximab vedotin was not uniform. The sample consisted of peripheral blood mononuclear cells (PBMCs), taken before the fourth cycle of nivolumab. Receptor source: a human donor with classical Hodgkin lymphoma.

The V call is TRBV7-7, the J call TRBJ2-5; tentative D call: TRBD2 (5 bases). This CDR3 comprises 14 residues. CDR1 is SSHAT, CDR2 FNYEAQ, per germline (reference sequence). With 5 bases removed from V and 5 bases from J, the gap between germline ends came to 15 bases. The CDR3 nucleotides read TGTGCCAGCAGCCAGACGGGTCGAGGGGAGACCCAGTACTTC. It yields the protein CASSQTGRGETQYF.

V and J are TRBV19 and TRBJ1-5, with 7 bases fitting TRBD1. J gave up 7 bases and V 5 bases, and 14 bases lay outside the gene matches. The germline CDR1 and CDR2 sequences are LNHDA and SQIVND (reference sequence). This CDR3 spans 16 amino acids. The CDR3 DNA sequence: TGTGCCAGTAGTCGCCCCCCGACAGGGAGGAAGCAGCCCCAGCATTTT. Translated: CASSRPPTGRKQPQHF.

This chain connects TRBV28 to TRBJ2-2; D is uncertain. The CDR3 contains 12 residues. Deletions cut 6 bases from V and 7 bases from J, with 9 bases between. Germline values: CDR1 MDHEN, CDR2 SYDVKM. The CDR3 sequence is CASRRANGELFF. CDR3 coding DNA: TGTGCCAGCAGAAGGGCGAACGGGGAGCTGTTTTTT.

The V and J genes are TRBV5-8 and TRBJ1-1, with D possibly matching TRBD1 (5 bases). This CDR3 is 13 amino acids long. Trimming left V 5 bases short and J 4 bases short, with 12 bases between. Germline values: CDR1 SGHTS, CDR2 YDEGEE. The CDR3 sequence is CASRVIQGTEAFF. The CDR3 coding sequence is TGTGCCAGCAGGGTCATCCAGGGCACTGAAGCTTTCTTT.

The chain employs TRBV4-3 and TRBJ1-6, with D perhaps matching TRBD1 (5 bases). Germline V CDR1 and CDR2: LGHNA, YSLEER. Trimming left V 3 bases short and J 8 bases short, with 17 bases between. This CDR3 region has 16 residues. The CDR3, as DNA: TGCGCCAGCAGCCATACCCCGGGGGATAGGTATTCACCCCTCCACTTT. Its protein product is CASSHTPGDRYSPLHF.

The V call is TRBV14, the J call TRBJ2-6, with a weak D call TRBD1 (5 bases). Trimming shortened V by 4 bases and J by 2 bases, and 12 bases separated the two germline ends. Germline loops: CDR1 SGHDN, CDR2 FVKESK. This CDR3 region has 16 residues. The DNA of the CDR3 is TGTGCCAGCAGCCGAGTAGTAGGGGCTGGGGCCAACGTCCTGACTTTC. Translating it yields CASSRVVGAGANVLTF.

The chain has TRBV18 and TRBJ2-1, with 8 bases aligning to TRBD1. This CDR3 has 15 amino acids. V was clipped by 3 bases and J by 7 bases; unmatched bases: 8. Germline CDR1 reads KGHSH; CDR2 reads LQKENI. CDR3 sequence reads: CASSPGQGWKNEQFF. CDR3 nucleotides: TGTGCCAGCTCACCCGGACAGGGTTGGAAAAATGAGCAGTTCTTC. The full variable domain, its missing parts supplied by reference TRBV18 and TRBJ2-1, is NAGVMQNPRHLVRRRGQEARLRCSPMKGHSHVYWYRQLPEEGLKFMVYLQKENIIDESGMPKERFSAEFPKEGPSILRIQQVVRGDSAAYFCASSPGQGWKNEQFFGPGTRLTVL.